This T cell receptor beta chain was recorded in a study of T cells in Graves' hyperthyroidism and ophthalmopathy. Authors of the study amplified TCR beta CDR3 regions from RNA transcripts. With the HTBI primer set, the TCR CDR3 went through a first round of RT-PCR. TCRdb reanalysed the multiplex PCR reads using MiXCR and keeps one entry per CDR3 protein. The sample has roughly 510,000 distinct CDR3 sequences, roughly 45% seen once. Trimming removed 5 bases from V and 11 bases from J, with 13 bases in between. Looked up from germline, CDR1 is MNHEY and CDR2 is SVGAGI. The CDR3 extends over 13 amino acids.

The TCR comes from an adult woman with Graves' disease, either hyperthyroidism or ophthalmopathy (not recorded which). The chain links TRBV6-5 to TRBJ1-6; weak D call: TRBD1 (6 bases). Sample: peripheral blood or thyroid tissue (not recorded which). The CDR3 protein is CASSEGQWAPLHF. In DNA, the CDR3 is TGTGCCAGCAGTGAAGGACAGTGGGCACCCCTCCACTTT.